This T cell receptor (beta chain) was recorded in a study of T cell responses to AZD1222 COVID-19 vaccine. TCRdb keeps only in-frame clones here, not all; method: immunoSEQ multiplex PCR. The sample shows roughly 120,000 clones, nearly 90% of them seen only once. The CDR3 is 15 amino acids. Trimming took 4 bases from V and 7 from J; bases not matched to a gene: 8. CDR1 and CDR2 from the germline V gene are LGHDT and YNNKEL (reference sequence). V gene TRBV3-1 (or the pseudogene TRBV3-2) combines with J gene TRBJ2-1; 9 nucleotides agree with TRBD2. The origin of this receptor is an adult in good health. Sequenced material: peripheral blood, taken on day 0 of AZD1222 vaccination. CDR3 DNA sequence: TGTGCCAGCAGCCCAAGTATTCTAGCGGGAAATGAGCAGTTCTTC. Protein product: CASSPSILAGNEQFF.